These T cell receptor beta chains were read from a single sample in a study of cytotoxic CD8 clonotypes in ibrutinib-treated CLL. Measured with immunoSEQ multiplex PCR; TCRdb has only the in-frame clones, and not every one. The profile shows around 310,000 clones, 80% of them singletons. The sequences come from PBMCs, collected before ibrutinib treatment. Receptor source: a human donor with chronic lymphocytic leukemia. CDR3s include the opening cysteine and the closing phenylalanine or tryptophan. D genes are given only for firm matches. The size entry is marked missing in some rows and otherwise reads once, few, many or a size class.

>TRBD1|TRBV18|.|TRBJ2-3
TGTGCCAGCTCACCGCCGGGACAGGTCACAGATACGCAGTATTTT
CASSPPGQVTDTQYF
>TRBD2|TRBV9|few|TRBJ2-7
TGTGCCAGCAGCTATCGACTAGCGGAGACCTACGAGCAGTACTTC
CASSYRLAETYEQYF
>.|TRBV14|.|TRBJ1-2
TGTGCCAGCAGCCAATTTGTTCAGAGCCCCTATGGCTACACCTTC
CASSQFVQSPYGYTF
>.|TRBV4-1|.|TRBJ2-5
TGCGCCAGCAGCCAAATTACAAGGGTAGCCCAGTACTTC
CASSQITRVAQYF
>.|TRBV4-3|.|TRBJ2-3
TGCGCCAGCAGCCAAGATGGAGGGCGCCGGGCGCAGTATTTT
CASSQDGGRRAQYF
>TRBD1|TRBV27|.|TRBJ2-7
TGTGCCAGCAGTACCACACAGGGGACGGTATACTACGAGCAGTACTTC
CASSTTQGTVYYEQYF
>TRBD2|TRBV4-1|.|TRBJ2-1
TGCGCCAGCAGCCAAGTTGCGGGGGTAAATGAGCAGTTCTTC
CASSQVAGVNEQFF
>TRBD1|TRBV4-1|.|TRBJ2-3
TGCGCCAGCAGCACCGGACAGGGTTTTACCGATACGCAGTATTTT
CASSTGQGFTDTQYF
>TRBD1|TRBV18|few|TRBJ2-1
TGTGCCAGCTCACCCAACCGGGACAGCAACGGGCAGTTCTTC
CASSPNRDSNGQFF
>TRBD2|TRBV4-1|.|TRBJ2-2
TGCGCCAGCAGCCACCCTTTAGCGGGAGTGGGGGAGCTGTTTTTT
CASSHPLAGVGELFF